Each of the 21 T cell receptor beta chains below was sequenced from the same sample in a study of cytomegalovirus exposure and HLA in healthy donors. With 60 Vbeta and 13 Jbeta primers, the PCR was carried out. TCRdb's table, derived via immunoSEQ multiplex PCR, lists solely in-frame clones and lacks some. The sample holds about 200,000 clones; approximately 78% are singletons and the top ten take over 12%. Input material: PBMCs. Source of these receptors: a woman between 25 and 40 years old in good health and CMV-seropositive.

The chain combines TRBV7-9 with TRBJ2-7, with 11 positions matching TRBD2. Germline V gene lookup returns CDR1 SEHNR and CDR2 FQNEAQ (reference sequence). The CDR3 length is 15 residues. With 7 bases clipped from V and 4 bases from J, the junction kept 9 bases outside the gene matches. CDR3 sequence reads: CASTRGTSGPYEQYF. CDR3 DNA: TGTGCCAGCACCAGGGGGACTAGCGGACCGTACGAGCAGTACTTC.

The chain joins TRBV10-3 to TRBJ2-3, with 9 bases aligning to TRBD2. Per the germline V gene, CDR1 is ENHRY and CDR2 is SYGVKD. Trimming removed 6 bases from V and 7 bases from J; junction bases left unmatched: 8. This CDR3 has 14 residues. The CDR3 sequence is CAIRTSGGGNTQYF. CDR3 coding DNA: TGTGCCATCAGGACTAGCGGAGGGGGTAATACGCAGTATTTT.

Notes on this clone: Its ends do not fully match the called genes, so a read error is possible. The chain is built from TRBV20-1 and TRBJ2-1; D remains ambiguous. Germline V gives CDR1 DFQATT, CDR2 SNEGSKA (reference sequence). The CDR3 runs 11 residues. This CDR3 is CSARVVGEQFF. For the CDR3, the DNA is TGCAGTGCGAGAGTGGTCGGTGAGCAGTTCTTC.

V and J are TRBV19 and TRBJ1-4, with D perhaps matching TRBD1 (6 bases). The CDR3 covers 15 residues. Germline V gene sequence: CDR1 LNHDA, CDR2 SQIVND (reference sequence). V dropped 5 bases and J dropped 3 bases, with 13 bases sitting between them. As DNA, the CDR3 is TGTGCCAGTAGTCTCCGGGACACGGCTAATGAAAAACTGTTTTTT. It specifies CASSLRDTANEKLFF.

The rearrangement links TRBV6-5 to TRBJ2-1, with D hard to call. The ends were cut back, 0 bases at V and 3 bases at J, with 9 bases in the middle. The germline CDR1 and CDR2 sequences are MNHEY and SVGAGI. The CDR3 is 15 residues long. This chain's CDR3 is CASSYSRPHYNEQFF. The CDR3 DNA is TGTGCCAGCAGTTACTCCAGGCCACACTACAATGAGCAGTTCTTC.

This clone was counted a single time. The J gene is TRBJ2-3, the V gene TRBV4-1; maybe TRBD1 (6 bases). The V end was cut by 4 bases, the J end by 2 bases, with 16 bases between. The CDR3 sequence is 16 residues long. Germline loops: CDR1 MGHRA, CDR2 YSYEKL. The CDR3 region has the DNA TGCGCCAGCAGCCTGTCGGACAGCCAACTCACAGATACGCAGTATTTT. It yields the protein CASSLSDSQLTDTQYF.

V usage is TRBV7-9 and J usage is TRBJ1-6, with D maybe TRBD1 (6 bases). CDR1 and CDR2 (germline): SEHNR, FQNEAQ (reference sequence). Trimming left V 1 base short and J 11 bases short, with 9 bases between. CDR3 length equals 13 residues. In DNA, the CDR3 is TGTGCCAGCAGCTTAGGGCAGGGGCCACCCCTCCACTTT. Translation: CASSLGQGPPLHF.

The chain links TRBV18 to TRBJ2-1; the match to TRBD1 covers 10 bases. This CDR3 has 13 amino acids. The junction had 5 bases not matched to a gene; V was cut back by 10 bases and J by 5 bases. CDR1 and CDR2 (germline): KGHSH, LQKENI. The CDR3 DNA sequence: TGTGCCACCTCCGGGACAGGGGACAATGAGCAGTTCTTC. Residues: CATSGTGDNEQFF.

The chain carries TRBV30 and TRBJ2-3; 7 nucleotides align to TRBD2. This CDR3 spans 15 amino acids. Unmatched junction bases numbered 5, after V lost 0 bases and J lost 2 bases. Germline V CDR1 and CDR2: GTSNPN, SVGIG (reference sequence). For the CDR3, the DNA is TGTGCCTGGAGTGTTGGGCGGGGGAACACAGATACGCAGTATTTT. This encodes CAWSVGRGNTDTQYF.

The chain couples TRBV7-6 to TRBJ2-3; 8 bases are shared with TRBD1. The trim removed 3 bases at V and 2 bases at J, leaving 1 base unmatched. CDR3 length: 14 residues. Per the germline V gene, CDR1 is SGHVS and CDR2 is FNYEAQ. The CDR3 nucleotides are TGTGCCAGCAGCTTCCAGGGGGCCACAGATACGCAGTATTTT. Its translation is CASSFQGATDTQYF.

The rearrangement joins TRBV30 to TRBJ1-1; D perhaps matches TRBD1 (5 bases). The V and J ends lost 4 bases and 0 bases respectively, with 18 bases between them. Looked up from germline, CDR1 is GTSNPN and CDR2 is SVGIG (reference sequence). This CDR3 is 16 amino acids long. The CDR3 bases are TGTGCCTGGAATGACCGGGCGGGGGGTTTGAACACTGAAGCTTTCTTT. Protein: CAWNDRAGGLNTEAFF. The full variable domain, rest sourced from reference TRBV30 and TRBJ1-1, is SQTIHQWPATLVQPVGSPLSLECTVEGTSNPNLYWYRQAAGRGLQLLFYSVGIGQISSEVPQNLSASRPQDRQFILSSKKLLLSDSGFYLCAWNDRAGGLNTEAFFGQGTRLTVV.

The chain links TRBV9 to TRBJ2-1; 7 nucleotides match TRBD2. The V gene end was trimmed by 0 bases and the J gene end by 0 bases; junction bases not matched to a gene: 0. Germline CDR1 reads SGDLS; CDR2 reads YYNGEE. The CDR3 is 15 amino acids. The chain's CDR3 is CASSVAGGSYNEQFF. The CDR3 region has the DNA TGTGCCAGCAGCGTAGCGGGAGGCTCCTACAATGAGCAGTTCTTC.

The CDR3 DNA reads as TGCGCCAGCAGCCCCTCCCACTGGGAGGCCGGAGTAGCTTTCTTT. Translated, it gives CASSPSHWEAGVAFF. V is TRBV5-1 and J is TRBJ1-1; no firm D call. Trimming took off 4 bases at V and 10 bases at J, with 23 bases between the two ends. Germline CDR1 and CDR2: SGHRS and YFSETQ. The CDR3 covers 15 residues.

The chain uses TRBV27 and TRBJ1-4; 8 bases are shared with TRBD1. The ends lost 7 bases at V and 4 bases at J; junction bases unmatched: 11. Germline V gives CDR1 MNHEY, CDR2 SMNVEV (reference sequence). The CDR3 contains 16 residues. CDR3 in DNA: TGTGCCAGCAAGGCCGGAGCGGGACAGGTTAATGAAAAACTGTTTTTT. It is translated as CASKAGAGQVNEKLFF.

This clone has a handful of counts. This chain links TRBV7-9 with TRBJ2-5; 7 bases map to TRBD1. The J call is doubtful: the DNA matches TRBJ2-7 better. Germline CDR1 SEHNR, CDR2 FQNEAQ (reference sequence). This CDR3 comprises 16 residues. The CDR3 spells CASSSKRRDSSYEQYF. The DNA for the CDR3 is TGTGCCAGCAGCTCCAAGCGACGGGACAGCTCCTACGAGCAGTACTTC.

J is TRBJ2-7 and V is TRBV6-1; D is ambiguous. This CDR3 contains 13 residues. Trimming pared 9 bases from V and 6 bases from J, leaving 18 bases between. The germline gives CDR1 MNHNS, CDR2 SASEGT. The CDR3 protein is CASKPTEAAEQYF. The CDR3 DNA reads as TGTGCCAGTAAGCCGACTGAGGCGGCCGAGCAGTACTTC.

The chain has TRBV19 and TRBJ2-7; TRBD1 agrees at 9 bases. Germline V CDR1 and CDR2: LNHDA, SQIVND (reference sequence). This CDR3 contains 14 residues. V gave up 6 bases and J gave up 2 bases; unmatched junction bases: 5. CDR3 DNA sequence: TGTGCCAGTAGCTCAACAGGGGGCGCCTACGAGCAGTACTTC. This translates into CASSSTGGAYEQYF.

The gene calls are TRBV7-9 and TRBJ1-2; 8 bases align to TRBD1. The V and J ends lost 1 base and 4 bases, in that order; junction bases with no gene match: 2. CDR1 and CDR2 from the germline V gene are SEHNR and FQNEAQ (reference sequence). The CDR3 consists of 14 residues. As DNA, the CDR3 is TGTGCCAGCAGCTTAGGCAGGGGGCTCTATGGCTACACCTTC. Encoded protein: CASSLGRGLYGYTF.

This clone has just a few counts. The chain carries TRBV6-1 and TRBJ1-5; possible D gene TRBD1, 5 bases. CDR3 length: 15 amino acids. V lost 1 base and J 1 base, leaving 8 bases between the germline ends. CDR1 MNHNS and CDR2 SASEGT come from the germline V gene. This CDR3 is CASSEEAGSNQPQHF. DNA of the CDR3: TGTGCCAGCAGTGAAGAGGCAGGGAGCAATCAGCCCCAGCATTTT.

This clone turned up a few times. The CDR3 loop reads CASRGSNEQFF. The CDR3 DNA reads as TGTGCCAGCAGAGGGAGCAATGAGCAGTTCTTC. This chain connects TRBV27 to TRBJ2-1; TRBD2 is a possible D gene (5 bases). This CDR3 contains 11 residues. Deletions cut 6 bases from V and 6 bases from J, with 6 bases between. Germline CDR1 is MNHEY and CDR2 is SMNVEV (reference sequence).

The chain links TRBV5-4 to TRBJ2-7, with D perhaps TRBD2 (6 bases). V gave up 3 bases and J gave up 5 bases, with 18 bases separating them. This CDR3 comprises 15 residues. CDR1 SGHNT and CDR2 YYREEE come from the germline V gene (reference sequence). The CDR3 DNA follows: TGTGCCAGCAGCTCCCTTGGGACTGTCCCTAACGAGCAGTACTTC. This codes for CASSSLGTVPNEQYF.